The clone carrying this T cell receptor beta chain came up a few times. Each sample used at least 6 million PBMCs. The sample is drawn from a study of blood T cells in healthy people across ages. Germline V gene data show CDR1 as SEHNR and CDR2 as FQNEAQ (reference sequence). CDR3 size: 14 residues. V was pared by 0 bases and J by 3 bases, with 9 bases between. PCR was performed a second time for about 7 to 12 cycles using a sample-barcoded 5' primer and a J-beta primer mix. TCRdb reprocessed the 5' RACE reads with MiXCR, giving one entry per CDR3 protein. The profile covers about 800,000 distinct CDR3 sequences, with roughly 60% appearing a single time and roughly 20% taken by the ten largest.

The rearrangement joins TRBV7-9 to TRBJ2-7; D may be TRBD2 (5 bases). Sequences were obtained from blood. This TCR derives from a man aged 25-40 years in good health. The CDR3 DNA reads as TGTGCCAGCAGCTTAGCACTAGACTTCTACGAGCAGTACTTC. Amino acids: CASSLALDFYEQYF.